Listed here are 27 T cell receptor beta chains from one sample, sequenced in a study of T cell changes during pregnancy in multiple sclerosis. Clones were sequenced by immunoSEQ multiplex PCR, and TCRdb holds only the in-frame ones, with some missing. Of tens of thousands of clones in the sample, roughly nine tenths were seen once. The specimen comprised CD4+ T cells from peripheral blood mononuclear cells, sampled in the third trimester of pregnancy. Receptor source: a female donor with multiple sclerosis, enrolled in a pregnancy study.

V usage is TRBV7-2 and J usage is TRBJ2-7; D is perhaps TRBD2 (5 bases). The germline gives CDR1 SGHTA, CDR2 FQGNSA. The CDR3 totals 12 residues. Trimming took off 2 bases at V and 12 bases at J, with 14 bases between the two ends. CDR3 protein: CASSLWKGGLYF. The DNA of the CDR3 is TGTGCCAGCAGCTTATGGAAGGGTGGACTGTACTTC.

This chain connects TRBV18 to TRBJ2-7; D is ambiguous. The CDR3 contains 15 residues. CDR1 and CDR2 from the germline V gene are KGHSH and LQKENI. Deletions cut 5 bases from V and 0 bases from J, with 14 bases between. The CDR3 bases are TGTGCCAGCTCATCCAAGACTGGCAACTCCTACGAGCAGTACTTC. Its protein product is CASSSKTGNSYEQYF.

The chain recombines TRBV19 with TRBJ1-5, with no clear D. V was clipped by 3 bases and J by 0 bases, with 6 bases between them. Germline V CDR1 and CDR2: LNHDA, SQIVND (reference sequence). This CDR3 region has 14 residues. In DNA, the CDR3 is TGTGCCAGTAGTATTCAGAATAGCAATCAGCCCCAGCATTTT. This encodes CASSIQNSNQPQHF.

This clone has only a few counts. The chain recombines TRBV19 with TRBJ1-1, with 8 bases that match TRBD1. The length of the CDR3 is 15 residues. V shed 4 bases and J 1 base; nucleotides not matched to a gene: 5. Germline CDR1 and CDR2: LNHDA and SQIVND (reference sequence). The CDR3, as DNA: TGTGCCAGTAGTAGGCGGACAGGGCGGAACACTGAAGCTTTCTTT. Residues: CASSRRTGRNTEAFF.

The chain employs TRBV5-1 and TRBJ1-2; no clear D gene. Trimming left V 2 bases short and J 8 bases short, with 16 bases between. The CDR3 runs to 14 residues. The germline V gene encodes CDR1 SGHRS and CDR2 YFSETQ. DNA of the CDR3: TGCGCCAGCAGCTTCGGAGACCGAATTGGCGGCTACACCTTC. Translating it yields CASSFGDRIGGYTF.

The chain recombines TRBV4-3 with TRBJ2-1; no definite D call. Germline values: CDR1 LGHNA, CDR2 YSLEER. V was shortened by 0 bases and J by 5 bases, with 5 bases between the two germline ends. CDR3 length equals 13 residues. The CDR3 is CASSQELHNEQFF. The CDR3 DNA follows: TGCGCCAGCAGCCAAGAACTACACAATGAGCAGTTCTTC.

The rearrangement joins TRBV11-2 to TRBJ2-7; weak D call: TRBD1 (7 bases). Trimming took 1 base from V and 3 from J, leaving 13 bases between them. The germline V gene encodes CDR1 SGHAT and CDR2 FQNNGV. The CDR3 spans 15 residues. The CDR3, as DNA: TGTGCCAGCAGCTTAGTCGGAGGGGGCATCTACGAGCAGTACTTC. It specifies CASSLVGGGIYEQYF.

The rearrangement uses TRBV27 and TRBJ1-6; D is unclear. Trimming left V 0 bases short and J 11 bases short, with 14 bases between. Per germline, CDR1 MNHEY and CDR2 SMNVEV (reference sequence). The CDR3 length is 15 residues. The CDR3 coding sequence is TGTGCCAGCAGTTTATCGGGATATGGACTAACACCCCTCCACTTT. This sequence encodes CASSLSGYGLTPLHF.

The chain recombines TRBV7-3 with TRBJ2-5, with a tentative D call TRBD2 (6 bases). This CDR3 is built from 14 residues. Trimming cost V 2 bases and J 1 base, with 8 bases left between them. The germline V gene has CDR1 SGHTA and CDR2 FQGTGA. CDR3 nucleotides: TGTGCCAGCAGCTTACAGGGAGGCCAAGAGACCCAGTACTTC. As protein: CASSLQGGQETQYF.

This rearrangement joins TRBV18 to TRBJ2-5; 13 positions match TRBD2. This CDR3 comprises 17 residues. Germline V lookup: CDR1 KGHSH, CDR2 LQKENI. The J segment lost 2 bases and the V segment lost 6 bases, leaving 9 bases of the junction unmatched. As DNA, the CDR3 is TGTGCCAGCTCGCCCCCTGGGGGACTAGCGGGACAAGAGACCCAGTACTTC. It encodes CASSPPGGLAGQETQYF.

The chain's CDR3 is CASSELGGNTIYF. The CDR3 bases are TGTGCCAGCAGTGAGTTGGGCGGAAACACCATATATTTT. V and J are TRBV2 and TRBJ1-3; no reliable D call. Germline CDR1 reads SNHLY; CDR2 reads FYNNEI. The CDR3 spans 13 residues. Trimming took 3 bases from V and 4 from J, leaving 7 bases between them.

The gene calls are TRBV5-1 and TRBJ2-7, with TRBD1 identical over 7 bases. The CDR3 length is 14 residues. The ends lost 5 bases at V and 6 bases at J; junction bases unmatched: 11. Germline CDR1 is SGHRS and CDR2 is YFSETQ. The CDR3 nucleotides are TGCGCCAGCAGTTCTGGACGACAGGGAAGCGAGCAGTACTTC. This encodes CASSSGRQGSEQYF. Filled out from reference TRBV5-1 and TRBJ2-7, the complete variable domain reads KAGVTQTPRYLIKTRGQQVTLSCSPISGHRSVSWYQQTPGQGLQFLFEYFSETQRNKGNFPGRFSGRQFSNSRSEMNVSTLELGDSALYLCASSSGRQGSEQYFGPGTRLTVT.

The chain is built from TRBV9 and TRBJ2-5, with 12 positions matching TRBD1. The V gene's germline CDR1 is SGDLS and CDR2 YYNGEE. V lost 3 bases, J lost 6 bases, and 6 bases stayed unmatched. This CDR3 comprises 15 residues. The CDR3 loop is CASSGGTGGWKTQYF. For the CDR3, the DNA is TGTGCCAGCAGCGGCGGGACAGGGGGCTGGAAGACCCAGTACTTC.

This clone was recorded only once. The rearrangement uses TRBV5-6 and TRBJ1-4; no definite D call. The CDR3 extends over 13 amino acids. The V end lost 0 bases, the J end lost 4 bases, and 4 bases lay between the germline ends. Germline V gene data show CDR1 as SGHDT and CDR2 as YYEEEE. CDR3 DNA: TGTGCCAGCAGCTTGGCAGGTAATGAAAAACTGTTTTTT. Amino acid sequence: CASSLAGNEKLFF. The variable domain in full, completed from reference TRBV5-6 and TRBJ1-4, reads DAGVTQSPTHLIKTRGQQVTLRCSPKSGHDTVSWYQQALGQGPQFIFQYYEEEERQRGNFPDRFSGHQFPNYSSELNVNALLLGDSALYLCASSLAGNEKLFFGSGTQLSVL.

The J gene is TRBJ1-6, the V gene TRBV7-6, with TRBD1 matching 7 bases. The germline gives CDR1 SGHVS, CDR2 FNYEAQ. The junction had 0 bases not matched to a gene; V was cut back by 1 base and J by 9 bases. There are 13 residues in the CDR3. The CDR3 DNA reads TGTGCCAGCAGCTTAGACAGGGGTTCACCCCTCCACTTT. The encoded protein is CASSLDRGSPLHF.

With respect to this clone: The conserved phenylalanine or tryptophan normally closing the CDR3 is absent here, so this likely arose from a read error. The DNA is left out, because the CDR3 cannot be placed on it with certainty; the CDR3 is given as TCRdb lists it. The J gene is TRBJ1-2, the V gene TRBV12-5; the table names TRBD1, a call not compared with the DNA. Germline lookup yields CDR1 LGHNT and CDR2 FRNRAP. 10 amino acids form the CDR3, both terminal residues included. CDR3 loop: CASGLVGTGL.

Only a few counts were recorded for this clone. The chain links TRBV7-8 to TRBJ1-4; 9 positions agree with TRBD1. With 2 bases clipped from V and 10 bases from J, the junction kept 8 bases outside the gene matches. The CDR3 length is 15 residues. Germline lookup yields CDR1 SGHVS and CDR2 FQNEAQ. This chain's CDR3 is CASSLSGQGTGKLFF. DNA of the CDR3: TGTGCCAGCAGCTTATCCGGACAGGGGACCGGAAAACTGTTTTTT.

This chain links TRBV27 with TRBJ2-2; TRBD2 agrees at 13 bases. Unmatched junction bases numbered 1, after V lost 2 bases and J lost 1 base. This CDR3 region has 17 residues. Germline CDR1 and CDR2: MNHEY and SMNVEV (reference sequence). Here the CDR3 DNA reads TGTGCCAGCAGTTTAACTAGCGGGGGGGTGAACACCGGGGAGCTGTTTTTT. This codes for CASSLTSGGVNTGELFF.

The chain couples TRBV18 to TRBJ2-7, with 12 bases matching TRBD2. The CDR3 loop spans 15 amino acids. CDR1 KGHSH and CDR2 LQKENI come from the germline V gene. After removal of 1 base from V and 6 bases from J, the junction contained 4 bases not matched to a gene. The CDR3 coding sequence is TGTGCCAGCTCACCACGGACTAGCGGGATAGGCGAGCAGTACTTC. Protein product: CASSPRTSGIGEQYF.

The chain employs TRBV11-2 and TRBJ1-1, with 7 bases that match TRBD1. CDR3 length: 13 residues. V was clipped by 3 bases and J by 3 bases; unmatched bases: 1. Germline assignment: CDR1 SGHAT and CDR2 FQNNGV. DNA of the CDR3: TGTGCCAGCAGCTTCACAGGGGACACTGAAGCTTTCTTT. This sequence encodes CASSFTGDTEAFF.

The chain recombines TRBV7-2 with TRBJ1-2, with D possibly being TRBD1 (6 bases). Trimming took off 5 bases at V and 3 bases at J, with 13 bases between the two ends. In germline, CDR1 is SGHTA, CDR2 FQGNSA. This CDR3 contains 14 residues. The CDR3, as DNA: TGTGCCAGCAGCCCGTGGGGGGGCGACTATGGCTACACCTTC. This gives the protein CASSPWGGDYGYTF.

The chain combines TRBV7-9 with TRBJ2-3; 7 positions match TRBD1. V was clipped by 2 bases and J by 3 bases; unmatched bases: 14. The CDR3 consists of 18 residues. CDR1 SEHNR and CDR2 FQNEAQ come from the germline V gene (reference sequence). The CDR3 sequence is CASSLSSRTGWLTDTQYF. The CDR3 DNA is TGTGCCAGCAGCTTATCCAGTCGGACAGGTTGGTTGACAGATACGCAGTATTTT.

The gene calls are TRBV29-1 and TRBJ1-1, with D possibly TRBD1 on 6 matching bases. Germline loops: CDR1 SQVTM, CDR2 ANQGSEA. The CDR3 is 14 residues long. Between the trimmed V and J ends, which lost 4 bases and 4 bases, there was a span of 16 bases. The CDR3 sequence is CSVVSTGWGTEAFF. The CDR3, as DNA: TGCAGCGTTGTATCAACAGGGTGGGGCACTGAAGCTTTCTTT.

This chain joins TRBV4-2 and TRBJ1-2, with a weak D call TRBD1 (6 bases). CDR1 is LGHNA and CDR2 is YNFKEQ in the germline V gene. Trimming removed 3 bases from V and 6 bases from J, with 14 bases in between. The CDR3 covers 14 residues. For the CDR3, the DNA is TGTGCCAGCAGCCACTTAGGGGGGGGAGATGGCTACACCTTC. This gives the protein CASSHLGGGDGYTF.

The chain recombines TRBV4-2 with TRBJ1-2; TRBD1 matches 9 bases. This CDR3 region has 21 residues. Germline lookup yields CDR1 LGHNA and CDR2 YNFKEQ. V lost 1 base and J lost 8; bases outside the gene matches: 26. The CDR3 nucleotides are TGTGCCAGCAGCCAAGGGTCGTTCGGACAGGGGCAAGGAGTGGATCTCTTCGGCTACACCTTC. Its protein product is CASSQGSFGQGQGVDLFGYTF.

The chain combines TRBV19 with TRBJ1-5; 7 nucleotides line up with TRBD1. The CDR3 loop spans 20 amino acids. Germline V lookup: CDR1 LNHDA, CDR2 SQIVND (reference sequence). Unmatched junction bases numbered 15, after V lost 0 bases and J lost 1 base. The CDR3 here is CASSIDPAAKGTESNQPQHF. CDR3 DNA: TGTGCCAGTAGTATAGATCCAGCCGCAAAAGGGACAGAGAGCAATCAGCCCCAGCATTTT.

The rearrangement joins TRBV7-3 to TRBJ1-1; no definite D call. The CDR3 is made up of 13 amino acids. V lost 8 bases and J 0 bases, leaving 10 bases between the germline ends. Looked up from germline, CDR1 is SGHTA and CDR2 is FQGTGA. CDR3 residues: CASSRNMNTEAFF. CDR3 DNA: TGTGCCAGCTCCAGGAACATGAACACTGAAGCTTTCTTT.